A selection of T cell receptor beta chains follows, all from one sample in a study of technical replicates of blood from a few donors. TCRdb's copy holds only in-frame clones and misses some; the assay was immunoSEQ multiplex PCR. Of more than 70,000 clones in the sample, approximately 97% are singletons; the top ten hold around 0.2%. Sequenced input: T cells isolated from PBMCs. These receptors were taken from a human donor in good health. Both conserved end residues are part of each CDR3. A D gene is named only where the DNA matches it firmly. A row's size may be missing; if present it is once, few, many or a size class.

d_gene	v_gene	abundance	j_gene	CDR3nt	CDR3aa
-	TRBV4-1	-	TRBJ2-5	TGCGCCAGCAGCCAAGCTCAGGGCCAAGAGACCCAGTACTTC	CASSQAQGQETQYF
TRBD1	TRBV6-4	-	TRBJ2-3	TGTGCCAGCAGTGAGGAGACAGGGACAGATACGCAGTATTTT	CASSEETGTDTQYF
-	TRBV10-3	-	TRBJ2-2	TGTGCCATCCAGGGGATAACCGGGGAGCTGTTTTTT	CAIQGITGELFF
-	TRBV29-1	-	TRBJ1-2	TGCAGCGTTGTTCTAACGGGGGGGATAGGCTACACCTTC	CSVVLTGGIGYTF
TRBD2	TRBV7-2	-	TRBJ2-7	TGTGCCAGCAGTCTCTCAGGACTAGCGGGCATCTACGAGCAGTACTTC	CASSLSGLAGIYEQYF
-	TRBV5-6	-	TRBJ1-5	TGTGCCAGCAGCTTGGCTAGGGGGGGCCCGCGCAATCAGCCCCAGCATTTT	CASSLARGGPRNQPQHF
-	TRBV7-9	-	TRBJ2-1	TGTGCCAGCAGCGCCGGGGTTTACAATGAGCAGTTCTTC	CASSAGVYNEQFF
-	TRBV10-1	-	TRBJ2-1	TGCGCCAGCAGTGAGTTTAACAATGAGCAGTTCTTC	CASSEFNNEQFF
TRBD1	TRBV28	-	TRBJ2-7	TGTGCCAGCAGTTCTCCCGGGACAGGGGGACTCTACGAGCAGTACTTC	CASSSPGTGGLYEQYF
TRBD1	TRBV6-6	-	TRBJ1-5	TGTGCCAGCAGTCACCGGGACAGGGGCCGGGATCAGCCCCAGCATTTT	CASSHRDRGRDQPQHF
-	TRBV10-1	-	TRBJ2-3	TGCGCCAGCAGTGAGCGGGGCACAGATACGCAGTATTTT	CASSERGTDTQYF
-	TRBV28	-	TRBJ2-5	TGTGCCAGCAGTTGGTGGGGGCGAGAGACCCAGTACTTC	CASSWWGRETQYF
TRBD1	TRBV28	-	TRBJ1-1	TGTGCCAGCAGTTTAATCGGACAGGGAAAAGCTTTCTTT	CASSLIGQGKAFF
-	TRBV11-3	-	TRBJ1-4	TGTGCCAGCAGCCCAGAAGGACGGAGGAATGAAAAACTGTTTTTT	CASSPEGRRNEKLFF
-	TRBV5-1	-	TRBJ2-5	TGCGCCAGCAGCTTGAGTGACAGCCAAGAGACCCAGTACTTC	CASSLSDSQETQYF
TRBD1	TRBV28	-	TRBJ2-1	TGTGCCAGCAGTTTATATAGGGACAGGGTCGCGTACAATGAGCAGTTCTTC	CASSLYRDRVAYNEQFF
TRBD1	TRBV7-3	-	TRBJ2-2	TGTGCCAGCACCCAAACCCTAGGGACAGGGGTCGGGGAGCTGTTTTTT	CASTQTLGTGVGELFF
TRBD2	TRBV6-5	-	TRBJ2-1	TGTGCCAGCAGTTACAGGGGGACTAGCGATGAGCAGTTCTTC	CASSYRGTSDEQFF
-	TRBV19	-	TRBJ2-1	TGTGCCAGTAGCCTCCGTGGCGGGATGGGGAATGAGCAGTTCTTC	CASSLRGGMGNEQFF
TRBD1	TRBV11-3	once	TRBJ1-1	TGTGCCAGCAGCTTGGGGACAGGACTTGAAGCTTTCTTT	CASSLGTGLEAFF
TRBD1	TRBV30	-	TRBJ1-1	TGTGCCTGGAGCAATTTAGACCGGGACAGCCTTGAAGCTTTCTTT	CAWSNLDRDSLEAFF
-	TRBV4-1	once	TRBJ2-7	TGCGCCAGCAGCCAAGATACAGGGAGGGACGAGCAGTACTTC	CASSQDTGRDEQYF
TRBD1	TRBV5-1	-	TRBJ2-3	TGCGCCAGCAGCTCAGGACAGGACACAGATACGCAGTATTTT	CASSSGQDTDTQYF
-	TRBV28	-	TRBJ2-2	TGTGCCAGCAGTTTAGACCAGGGCACCGGGGAGCTGTTTTTT	CASSLDQGTGELFF
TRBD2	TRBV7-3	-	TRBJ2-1	TGTGCCAGCAGCTTAAACGGCGGGGGGGACTCCTACAATGAGCAGTTCTTC	CASSLNGGGDSYNEQFF
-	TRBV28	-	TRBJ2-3	TGTGCCAGCAGTTTATCTGATACGCAGTATTTT	CASSLSDTQYF
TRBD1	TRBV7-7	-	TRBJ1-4	TGTGCTAGCAGCCCCGGGACAGGAACAGGGGAAAAACTGTTTTTT	CASSPGTGTGEKLFF
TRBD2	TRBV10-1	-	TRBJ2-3	TGCGCCAGCAGTGAGCAGCATAGCGGGAGCGCAGATACGCAGTATTTT	CASSEQHSGSADTQYF
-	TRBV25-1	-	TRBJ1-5	TGTGCCAGCAGTGAATATGGGGCAGGACTAATGCCCCAGCATTTT	CASSEYGAGLMPQHF
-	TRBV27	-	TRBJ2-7	TGTGCCAGCAGTTTTGAGGTGACAGGAGAGCAGTACTTC	CASSFEVTGEQYF
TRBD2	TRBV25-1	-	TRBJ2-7	TGTGCCAGCAGTGAAATAGCGGGGGGCCTCTACGAGCAGTACTTC	CASSEIAGGLYEQYF
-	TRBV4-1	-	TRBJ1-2	TGCGCCAGCAGCCAAGGGGTACAGGTTAACTATGGCTACACCTTC	CASSQGVQVNYGYTF
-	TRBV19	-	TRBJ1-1	TGTGCCAGTAGTATTTGGGCGGGTGAAGCTTTCTTT	CASSIWAGEAFF
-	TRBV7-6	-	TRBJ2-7	TGTGCCAGCAGCTTAGCGCTAGCCCCGGACTACGAGCAGTACTTC	CASSLALAPDYEQYF
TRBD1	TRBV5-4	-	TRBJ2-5	TGTGCCAGCACCCGGGACAGGGTCCCAGAGACCCAGTACTTC	CASTRDRVPETQYF
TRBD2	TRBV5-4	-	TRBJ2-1	TGTGCCAGCAGCACCACTAGCGGGACCTACAATGAGCAGTTCTTC	CASSTTSGTYNEQFF
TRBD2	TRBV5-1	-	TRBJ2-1	TGCGCCAGCAGCTTGGCCTCGGCTAGCGGTTCTAGCTCCTACAATGAGCAGTTCTTC	CASSLASASGSSSYNEQFF
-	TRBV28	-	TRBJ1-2	TGTGCCAGCACCCCTGGAGGGGCGAGGGGCTACACCTTC	CASTPGGARGYTF
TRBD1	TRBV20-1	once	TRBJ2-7	TGCAGTGCTACAGGGGGCCACGAGCAGTACTTC	CSATGGHEQYF
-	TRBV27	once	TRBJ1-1	TGTGCCAGCAAGATCGGAGGGAACACTGAAGCTTTCTTT	CASKIGGNTEAFF
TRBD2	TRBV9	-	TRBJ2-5	TGTGCCAGCAGCCTGGGACTAGCGGGGGTAGGGGAGACCCAGTACTTC	CASSLGLAGVGETQYF
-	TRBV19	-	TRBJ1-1	TGTGCCAGTAGTCGGGTCAGCATGAACACTGAAGCTTTCTTT	CASSRVSMNTEAFF
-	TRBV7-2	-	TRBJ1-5	TGTGCCAGCAGCTTACCCCGAGGTTCTTCTCACGCTGAGCCCCAGCATTTT	CASSLPRGSSHAEPQHF
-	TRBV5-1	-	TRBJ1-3	TGCGCCAGCAGCAGGACGGTGGGGGACACTGGAAACACCATATATTTT	CASSRTVGDTGNTIYF
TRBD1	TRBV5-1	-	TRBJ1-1	TGCGCCAGCAGCTTGGGGGACAGGGTAGGTGAAGCTTTCTTT	CASSLGDRVGEAFF
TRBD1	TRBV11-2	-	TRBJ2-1	TGTGCCAGCAGCATCCAGGGGGTTCGTGAGCAGTTCTTC	CASSIQGVREQFF